The clone carrying this T cell receptor beta chain was picked up one time. Its specificity is not known. Germline V lookup: CDR1 MGHRA, CDR2 YSYEKL. There are 15 residues in the CDR3. V was clipped by 1 base and J by 0 bases, with 9 bases between them. The data stem from a study of OX40 agonist ivuxolimab in advanced cancers. Assay: immunoSEQ multiplex PCR; the TCRdb copy retains only in-frame clones and omits some. Altogether 60,000 to 75,000 clones are present, 80% to 85% being singletons, with the ten largest covering 27%. Findings and caveats of the study: There was clonal expansion of CD4+ and CD8+ blood T cells by week 6 at 0.1 to 3.0 mg/kg. Also showing low normalized T-cell clonal expansion were some of the nonresponders.

The clonotype comes from an adult with an advanced solid tumor such as melanoma, head and neck, liver or kidney cancer. This specimen was CD4+ or CD8+ T cells sorted from blood, taken in a trial of the OX40 agonist ivuxolimab. The chain carries TRBV4-1 and TRBJ1-2; D call uncertain. CDR3 loop: CASSQGNRANYGYTF. CDR3 DNA: TGCGCCAGCAGCCAAGGAAACAGAGCTAACTATGGCTACACCTTC.